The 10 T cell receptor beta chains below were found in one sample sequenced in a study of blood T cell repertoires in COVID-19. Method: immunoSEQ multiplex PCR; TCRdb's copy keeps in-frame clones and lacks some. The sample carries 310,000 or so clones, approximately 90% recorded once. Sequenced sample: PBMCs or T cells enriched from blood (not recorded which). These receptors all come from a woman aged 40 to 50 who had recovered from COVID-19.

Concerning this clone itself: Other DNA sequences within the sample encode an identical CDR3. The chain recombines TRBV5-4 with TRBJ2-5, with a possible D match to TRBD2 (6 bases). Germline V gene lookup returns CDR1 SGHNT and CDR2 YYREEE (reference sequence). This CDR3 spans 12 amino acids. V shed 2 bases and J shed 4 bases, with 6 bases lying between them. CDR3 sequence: CASSFSGETQYF. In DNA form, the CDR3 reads TGTGCCAGCAGCTTTAGCGGAGAGACCCAGTACTTC.

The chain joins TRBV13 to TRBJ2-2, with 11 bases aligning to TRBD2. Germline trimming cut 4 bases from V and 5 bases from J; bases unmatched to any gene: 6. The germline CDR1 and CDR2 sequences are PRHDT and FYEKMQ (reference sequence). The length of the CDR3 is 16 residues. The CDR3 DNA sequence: TGTGCCAGCAGCTCTACTAGCGGGAGATGGACCGGGGAGCTGTTTTTT. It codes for CASSSTSGRWTGELFF. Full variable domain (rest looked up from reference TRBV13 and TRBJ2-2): AAGVIQSPRHLIKEKRETATLKCYPIPRHDTVYWYQQGPGQDPQFLISFYEKMQSDKGSIPDRFSAQQFSDYHSELNMSSLELGDSALYFCASSSTSGRWTGELFFGEGSRLTVL.

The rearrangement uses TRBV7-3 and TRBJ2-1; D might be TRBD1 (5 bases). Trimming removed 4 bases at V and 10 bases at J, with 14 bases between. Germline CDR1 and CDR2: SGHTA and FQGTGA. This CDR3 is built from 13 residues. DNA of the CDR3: TGTGCCAGCAGCTCGATACAGGACGGGGAGCAGTTCTTC. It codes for CASSSIQDGEQFF.

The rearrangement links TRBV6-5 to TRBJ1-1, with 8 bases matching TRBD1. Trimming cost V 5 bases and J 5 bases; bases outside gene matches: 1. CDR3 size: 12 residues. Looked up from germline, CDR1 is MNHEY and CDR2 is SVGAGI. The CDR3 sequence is CASSRQGTEAFF. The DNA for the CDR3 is TGTGCCAGCAGTCGACAGGGGACTGAAGCTTTCTTT.

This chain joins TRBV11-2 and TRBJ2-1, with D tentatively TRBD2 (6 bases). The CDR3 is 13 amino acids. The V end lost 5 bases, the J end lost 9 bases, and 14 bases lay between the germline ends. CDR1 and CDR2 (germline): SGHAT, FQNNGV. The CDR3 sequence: CASSPPWGGEQFF. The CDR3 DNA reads TGTGCCAGCAGCCCCCCGTGGGGAGGTGAGCAGTTCTTC. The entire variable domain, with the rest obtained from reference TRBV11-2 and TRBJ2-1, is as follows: EAGVAQSPRYKIIEKRQSVAFWCNPISGHATLYWYQQILGQGPKLLIQFQNNGVVDDSQLPKDRFSAERLKGVDSTLKIQPAKLEDSAVYLCASSPPWGGEQFFGPGTRLTVL.

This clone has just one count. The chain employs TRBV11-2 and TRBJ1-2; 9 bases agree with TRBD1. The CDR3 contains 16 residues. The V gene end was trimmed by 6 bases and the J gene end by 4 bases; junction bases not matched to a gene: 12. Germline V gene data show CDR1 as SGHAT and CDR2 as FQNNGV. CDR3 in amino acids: CASRAKTGGVGYGYTF. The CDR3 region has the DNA TGTGCCAGCAGGGCTAAAACAGGGGGCGTGGGCTATGGCTACACCTTC.

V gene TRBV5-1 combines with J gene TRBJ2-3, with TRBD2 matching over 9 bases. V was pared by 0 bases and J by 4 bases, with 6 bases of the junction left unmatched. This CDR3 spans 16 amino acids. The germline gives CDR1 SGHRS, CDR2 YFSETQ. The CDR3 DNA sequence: TGCGCCAGCAGCTTGGTTAGCGGGAGTGGGTCAGATACGCAGTATTTT. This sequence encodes CASSLVSGSGSDTQYF. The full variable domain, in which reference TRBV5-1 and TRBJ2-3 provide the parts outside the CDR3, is KAGVTQTPRYLIKTRGQQVTLSCSPISGHRSVSWYQQTPGQGLQFLFEYFSETQRNKGNFPGRFSGRQFSNSRSEMNVSTLELGDSALYLCASSLVSGSGSDTQYFGPGTRLTVL.

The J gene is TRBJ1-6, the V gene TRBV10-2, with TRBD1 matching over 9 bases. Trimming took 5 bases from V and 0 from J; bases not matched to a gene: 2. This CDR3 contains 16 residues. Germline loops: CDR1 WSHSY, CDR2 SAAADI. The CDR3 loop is CASSLTGGSYNSPLHF. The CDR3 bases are TGCGCCAGCAGTTTGACAGGGGGCTCCTATAATTCACCCCTCCACTTT.

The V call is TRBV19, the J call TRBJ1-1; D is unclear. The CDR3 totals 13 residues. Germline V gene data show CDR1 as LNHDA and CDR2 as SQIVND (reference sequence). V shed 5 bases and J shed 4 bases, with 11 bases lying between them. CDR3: CASSVIESTEAFF. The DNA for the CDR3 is TGTGCCAGTAGTGTGATCGAGAGCACTGAAGCTTTCTTT.

The CDR3 nucleotides read TGTGCCAGCAGCTTATCGCGGCAGAATGAGCAGTTCTTC. Protein: CASSLSRQNEQFF. This chain links TRBV7-2 with TRBJ2-1, with no clear D. Looked up from germline, CDR1 is SGHTA and CDR2 is FQGNSA. The V and J ends lost 2 bases and 7 bases respectively, with 9 bases between them. The CDR3 is 13 residues long.